Following are 10 T cell receptor beta chains from one sample sequenced in a study of beta chain features in type 1 diabetes. The isolated RNA, all of it, was reverse transcribed, so expressed TCRB transcripts were what got sequenced. Assay used: immunoSEQ multiplex PCR; TCRdb lists only in-frame clones, some missing. The profile shows hundreds of thousands of clones, about 14% of them singletons. Study-wide points: Within each of all four CD4+ subsets, Type 1 diabetes patients had TCRB CDR3s that were moderately but significantly shorter.

These receptors' antigens are unknown. The sequenced material came from naive CD4+ T cells from blood. These receptors originate from a man aged 18 to 35 with type 1 diabetes.

This clone has just a few counts. Other DNA sequences of this sample code for an identical CDR3. V is TRBV7-6 and J is TRBJ1-1; D not certain. V was clipped by 1 base and J by 1 base, with 4 bases between them. The CDR3 loop spans 13 amino acids. The germline V gene has CDR1 SGHVS and CDR2 FNYEAQ. In nucleotides, the CDR3 is TGTGCCAGCAGCTTAGGTGAGAACACTGAAGCTTTCTTT. Translation gives CASSLGENTEAFF.

This clone was detected a few times. This chain joins TRBV9 and TRBJ2-1; TRBD2 matches 7 bases. CDR1 and CDR2 (germline): SGDLS, YYNGEE. This CDR3 spans 16 amino acids. With V trimmed by 5 bases and J by 7 bases, 15 bases remained unmatched. The CDR3 loop reads CASRPLAGGTGNEQFF. CDR3 coding DNA: TGTGCCAGCAGACCTCTCGCCGGGGGGACCGGTAATGAGCAGTTCTTC.

To note about this clone: This specimen includes other DNA sequences encoding the same CDR3. This chain uses TRBV7-6 with TRBJ2-5; D ambiguous. Trimming removed 5 bases at V and 0 bases at J, with 4 bases between. The CDR3 is made up of 12 amino acids. The V gene's germline CDR1 is SGHVS and CDR2 FNYEAQ. The CDR3 coding sequence is TGTGCCAGCAGCCCTCACCAAGAGACCCAGTACTTC. As protein: CASSPHQETQYF.

CDR3: CASSSRDKKNIQYF. The CDR3 bases are TGTGCCAGCAGCTCCCGGGACAAGAAAAACATTCAGTACTTC. The genes are TRBV7-8 and TRBJ2-4; D possibly corresponds to TRBD1 (6 bases). This CDR3 is built from 14 residues. Per germline, CDR1 SGHVS and CDR2 FQNEAQ. V lost 4 bases and J lost 4, with 11 bases in between.

The chain couples TRBV5-4 to TRBJ2-1; D unclear. Trimming left V 4 bases short and J 0 bases short, with 11 bases between. This CDR3 has 15 residues. CDR1 SGHNT and CDR2 YYREEE come from the germline V gene (reference sequence). This chain's CDR3 is CASSTDSSSYNEQFF. The CDR3 nucleotides are TGTGCCAGCAGCACCGACTCTAGCTCCTACAATGAGCAGTTCTTC.

This clone was detected a few times. This rearrangement joins TRBV15 to TRBJ2-5; D is perhaps TRBD1 or TRBD2 (5 bases each). Germline loops: CDR1 LNHNV, CDR2 YYDKDF (reference sequence). The CDR3 has 14 residues. V was trimmed by 0 bases and J by 5 bases, leaving 10 bases between them. This chain's CDR3 is CATSRDEGTETQYF. DNA of the CDR3: TGTGCCACCAGCAGAGATGAGGGGACGGAGACCCAGTACTTC.

In the case of this clone: This sample includes further DNA sequences coding for the same CDR3. V and J are TRBV28 and TRBJ1-5; D is unresolved. Trimming pared 4 bases from V and 6 bases from J, leaving 4 bases between. The CDR3 runs 11 residues. Germline CDR1 and CDR2: MDHEN and SYDVKM. The CDR3 bases are TGTGCCAGCAGTTCAGGTCAGCCCCAGCATTTT. The encoded protein is CASSSGQPQHF.

CDR3 in amino acids: CASSGTPGTDTQYF. Here the CDR3 DNA reads TGTGCCAGCAGCGGGACTCCCGGGACAGATACGCAGTATTTT. The chain joins TRBV9 to TRBJ2-3; weak D call: TRBD2 (5 bases). Germline V lookup: CDR1 SGDLS, CDR2 YYNGEE. With 3 bases removed from V and 3 bases from J, the gap between germline ends came to 11 bases. The CDR3 is made up of 14 amino acids.

The rearrangement links TRBV20-1 to TRBJ2-5; D perhaps matches TRBD2 (5 bases). CDR3 size: 11 residues. The germline V and J ends were trimmed by 1 base and 11 bases, with 11 bases remaining between them. CDR1 and CDR2 (germline): DFQATT, SNEGSKA (reference sequence). The CDR3 region has the DNA TGCAGTGCTAGAGGCGACTATCCTCAGTACTTC. Encoded protein: CSARGDYPQYF.

V is TRBV11-1 and J is TRBJ2-7, with D possibly being TRBD1 or TRBD2 (5 bases each). Looked up from germline, CDR1 is SGHAT and CDR2 is FQDESV (reference sequence). V shed 3 bases and J shed 6 bases, with 21 bases lying between them. The CDR3 has 16 amino acids. The CDR3: CASSLRPGPSIAEQYF. The CDR3 DNA follows: TGTGCCAGCAGCTTGAGGCCGGGACCAAGCATCGCCGAGCAGTACTTC.